Here is one T cell receptor (beta chain) with its context. This clonotype came up many times. Which antigen it targets is not known. No much larger clonotype is one base removed from it; base qualities were not supplied. This entry comes from a study of CD8 T cells in ankylosing spondylitis (dated by TCRdb to about 2017). For the study in its entirety: The study profiled T cell receptor beta repertoires in healthy donors and ankylosing spondylitis patients to find disease-linked TCR variants. The full study cohort comprised about 25 ankylosing spondylitis patients and 85 to 120 healthy donors. Peripheral blood was sampled, and synovial fluid was also collected from ankylosing spondylitis patients. General conclusions and limits of the study: Some motif variants were previously reported in synovial fluid and blood of reactive arthritis patients, suggesting common disease-initiation mechanisms. The disease-linked clones were reported as significantly enriched in matched synovial fluid samples from ankylosing spondylitis patients. A TCR beta motif made up of several highly homologous amino acid variants appeared to be characteristic of blood from ankylosing spondylitis patients. The disease-linked clones showed a CD8+ phenotype and occurred at relatively low frequencies in peripheral blood.

The germline V gene encodes CDR1 KGHSH and CDR2 LQKENI. The germline ends are 10 bases apart after V is trimmed by 3 bases and J by 7 bases. CDR3 length: 13 amino acids, cysteine to phenylalanine. Only the CDR3 DNA stays, 39 bases, in frame from base 1. TCRdb lists the instrument as Illumina HiSeq 2500. TCR beta libraries were prepared by quantitative 5'-RACE with molecular barcodes. Turning to the authors' computational methods: Disease-linked TCR variants were identified with a new computational method built on a probabilistic model of VDJ rearrangement. The public reads were reprocessed in TCRdb via fastp at Q25 and MiXCR, keeping in-frame beta chains. Rows merge per CDR3 protein into single entries with the most common DNA and genes. The V and J calls reflect TCRdb's pipeline rather than the authors' work. Recorded for this sample are about 700,000 distinct CDR3 sequences; around 20% of them occurred a single time. 19% of the sample rests with the top ten.

The sequence derives from a male donor with ankylosing spondylitis. The chain is made from TRBV18 and TRBJ2-1; the best D guess is TRBD2, with 5 bases matching. Input material: blood, either unsorted or a sorted T cell fraction (not recorded which). The nucleotide sequence reads TGTGCCAGCTCACCCGGACTCAATAATGAGCAGTTCTTC. Its protein is CASSPGLNNEQFF.